This TCR beta chain is drawn from a study of blood T cell repertoires in COVID-19. On the study more broadly: Sources were T cells, B-cell-depleted T cells, or PBMCs; the material itself was cDNA or gDNA.

Some clones are missing from TCRdb's copy, which holds only in-frame ones; the method was immunoSEQ multiplex PCR. The sample comprises some 320,000 clones, roughly 90% of which are singletons, and roughly 2.9% rests with the top ten. Specimen: PBMCs or T cells enriched from blood (not recorded which). This sequence originates from a woman aged 45 to 65 who had been exposed to COVID-19.

The CDR3 DNA reads as TGTGCCAGTAGTGGACGACAGGAGAACTATGGCTACACCTTC. It translates to CASSGRQENYGYTF. The chain is built from TRBV19 and TRBJ1-2, with a possible D match to TRBD1 (6 bases). CDR1 is LNHDA and CDR2 is SQIVND in the germline V gene (reference sequence). This CDR3 spans 14 amino acids. The V and J ends lost 5 bases and 2 bases respectively, with 12 bases between them.